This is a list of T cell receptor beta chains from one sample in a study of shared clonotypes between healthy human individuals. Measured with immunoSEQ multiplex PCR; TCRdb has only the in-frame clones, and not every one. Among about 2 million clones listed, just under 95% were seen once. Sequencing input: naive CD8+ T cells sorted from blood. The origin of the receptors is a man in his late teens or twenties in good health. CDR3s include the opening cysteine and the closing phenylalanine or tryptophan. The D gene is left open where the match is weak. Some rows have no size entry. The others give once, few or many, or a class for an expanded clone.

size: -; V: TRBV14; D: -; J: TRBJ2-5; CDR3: CASSQDTAFQETQYF; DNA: TGTGCCAGCAGCCAAGATACGGCCTTCCAAGAGACCCAGTACTTC
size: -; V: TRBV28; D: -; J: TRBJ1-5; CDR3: CASRRLTTNQPQHF; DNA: TGTGCCAGCAGGAGACTGACAACAAATCAGCCCCAGCATTTT
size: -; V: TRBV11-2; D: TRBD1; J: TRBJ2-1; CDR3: CASSSRDLGQGLNEQFF; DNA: TGTGCCAGCAGCTCTAGGGACCTTGGACAGGGGCTCAATGAGCAGTTCTTC
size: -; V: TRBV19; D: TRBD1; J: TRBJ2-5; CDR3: CASSMAGGAETQYF; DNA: TGTGCCAGTAGTATGGCAGGGGGCGCAGAGACCCAGTACTTC
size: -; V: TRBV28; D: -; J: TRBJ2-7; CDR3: CASTRAPDQWGMAYEQYF; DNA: TGTGCCAGCACTCGGGCCCCAGACCAATGGGGTATGGCCTACGAGCAGTACTTC
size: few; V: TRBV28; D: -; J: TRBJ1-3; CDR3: CASAQGVGNTIYF; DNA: TGTGCCAGTGCACAGGGAGTTGGAAACACCATATATTTT
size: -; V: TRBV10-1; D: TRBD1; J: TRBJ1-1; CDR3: CASSSGQGLLNTEAFF; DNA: TGCGCCAGCAGTTCGGGACAGGGACTGCTGAACACTGAAGCTTTCTTT
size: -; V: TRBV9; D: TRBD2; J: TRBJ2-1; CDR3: CASSAGLAGNEQFF; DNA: TGTGCCAGCAGCGCGGGACTAGCGGGGAATGAGCAGTTCTTC
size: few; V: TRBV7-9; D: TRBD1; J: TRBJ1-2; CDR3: CASSLGTVYGYTF; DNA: TGTGCCAGCAGCTTGGGGACAGTTTATGGCTACACCTTC
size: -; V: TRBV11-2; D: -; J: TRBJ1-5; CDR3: CASTDRDTQKRYSNQPQHF; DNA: TGTGCCAGCACCGATCGGGACACCCAAAAGAGGTATAGCAATCAGCCCCAGCATTTT
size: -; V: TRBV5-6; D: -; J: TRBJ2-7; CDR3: CASSEGWGAYEQYF; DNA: TGTGCCAGCAGCGAAGGTTGGGGGGCCTACGAGCAGTACTTC
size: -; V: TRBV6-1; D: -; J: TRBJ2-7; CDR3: CASSEAPGVISYEQYF; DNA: TGTGCCAGCAGTGAAGCTCCAGGGGTGATTTCCTACGAGCAGTACTTC
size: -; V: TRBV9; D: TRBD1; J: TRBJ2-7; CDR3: CASSPMTGAEQYF; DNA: TGTGCCAGCAGCCCGATGACAGGGGCCGAGCAGTACTTC
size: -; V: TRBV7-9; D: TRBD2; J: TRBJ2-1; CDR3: CASSLRRGGMDEQFF; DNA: TGTGCCAGCAGCTTGCGGCGGGGGGGCATGGATGAGCAGTTCTTC
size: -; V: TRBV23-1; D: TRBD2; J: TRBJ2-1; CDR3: CASSQSRQREGSHNEQFF; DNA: TGCGCCAGCAGTCAATCCCGTCAGCGGGAGGGTTCCCACAATGAGCAGTTCTTC
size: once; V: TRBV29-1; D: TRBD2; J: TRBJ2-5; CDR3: CSVEDFSGRAGKTQYF; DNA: TGCAGCGTTGAAGATTTCAGCGGGAGGGCCGGGAAGACCCAGTACTTC
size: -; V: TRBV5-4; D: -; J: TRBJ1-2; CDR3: CASSLETAYGYTF; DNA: TGTGCCAGCAGCTTGGAGACAGCCTATGGCTACACCTTC
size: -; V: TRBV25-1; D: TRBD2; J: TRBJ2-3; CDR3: CASSRDYTDTQYF; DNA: TGTGCCAGCAGTAGGGACTACACAGATACGCAGTATTTT
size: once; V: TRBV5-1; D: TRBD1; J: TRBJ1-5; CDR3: CASSPTGGGNQPQHF; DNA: TGCGCCAGCAGCCCCACAGGGGGCGGCAATCAGCCCCAGCATTTT
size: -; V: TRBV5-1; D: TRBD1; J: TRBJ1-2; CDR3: CASTTGAGGYTF; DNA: TGCGCCAGCACGACAGGGGCTGGGGGCTACACCTTC
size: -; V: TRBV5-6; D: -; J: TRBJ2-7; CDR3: CASSLYIGPVPYEQYF; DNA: TGTGCCAGCAGCTTGTATATAGGGCCAGTACCCTACGAGCAGTACTTC
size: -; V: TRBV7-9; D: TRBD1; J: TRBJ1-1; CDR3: CASSPWDSLNTEAFF; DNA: TGTGCCAGCAGCCCTTGGGACAGTTTGAACACTGAAGCTTTCTTT
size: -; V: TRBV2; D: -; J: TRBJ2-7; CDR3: CASSDTGYSYEQYF; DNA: TGTGCCAGCAGTGACACGGGCTACTCCTACGAGCAGTACTTC
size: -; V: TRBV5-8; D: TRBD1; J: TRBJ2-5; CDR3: CASSWGTGGLETQYF; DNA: TGTGCCAGCAGCTGGGGGACAGGGGGGTTGGAGACCCAGTACTTC
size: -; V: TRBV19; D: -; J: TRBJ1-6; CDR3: CASSIVGGESPLHF; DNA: TGTGCCAGTAGTATAGTAGGGGGGGAATCACCCCTCCACTTT
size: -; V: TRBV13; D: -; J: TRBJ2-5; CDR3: CASSSTLYGHRETQYF; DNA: TGTGCCAGCAGCTCGACTCTGTACGGGCATCGGGAGACCCAGTACTTC
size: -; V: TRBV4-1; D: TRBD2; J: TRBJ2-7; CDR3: CASSQESPTSVYEQYF; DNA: TGCGCCAGCAGCCAAGAATCCCCGACTAGCGTGTACGAGCAGTACTTC
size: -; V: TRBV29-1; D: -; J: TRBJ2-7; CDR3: CSGAFQTYEQYF; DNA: TGCAGCGGGGCTTTCCAGACCTACGAGCAGTACTTC
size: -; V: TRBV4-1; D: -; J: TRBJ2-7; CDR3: CASSPHISGGVNEQYF; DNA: TGCGCCAGCAGCCCCCATATTTCCGGGGGCGTAAACGAGCAGTACTTC
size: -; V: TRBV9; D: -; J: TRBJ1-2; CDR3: CASSVERGLLRGYTF; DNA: TGTGCCAGCAGCGTAGAGCGCGGATTGTTGCGTGGCTACACCTTC
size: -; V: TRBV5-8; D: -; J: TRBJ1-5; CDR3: CASRLGSNQPQHF; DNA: TGTGCCAGCAGGTTGGGGAGTAACCAGCCCCAGCATTTT
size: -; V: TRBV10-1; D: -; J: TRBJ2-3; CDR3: CASSELASDTQYF; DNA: TGCGCCAGCAGTGAACTAGCCTCAGATACGCAGTATTTT
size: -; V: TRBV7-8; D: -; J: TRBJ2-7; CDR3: CASSLAGSYEQYF; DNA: TGTGCCAGCAGCTTAGCGGGCAGCTACGAGCAGTACTTC
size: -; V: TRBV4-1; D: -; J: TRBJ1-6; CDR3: CASSQGYNSPLHF; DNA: TGCGCCAGCAGCCAAGGGTATAATTCACCCCTCCACTTT